This is a list of T cell receptor beta chains from one sample in a study of shared clonotypes between healthy human individuals. Assay: immunoSEQ multiplex PCR; the TCRdb copy retains only in-frame clones and omits some. The data show 2 million or so clones, 85% to 95% seen once. Sequenced sample: naive CD4+ T cells sorted from blood. The receptors stem from a man aged 18 to 30 in good health. The CDR3 runs from the conserved cysteine through the conserved F or W. The D gene is left open where the match is weak. Clone size is shown for a subset of rows, as once, few, many or a class of expanded clone.

cdr3_aa cdr3_nt v_call clone_size j_call d_call
CASSPQGDSNQPQHF TGTGCCAGCAGCCCCCAGGGAGATAGCAATCAGCCCCAGCATTTT TRBV9 NA TRBJ1-5 NA
CASSSAGGAETQYF TGTGCCAGCAGCTCGGCAGGGGGCGCAGAGACCCAGTACTTC TRBV5-6 NA TRBJ2-5 TRBD1
CASSYSLQGGNYGYTF TGTGCCAGCAGTTACTCGCTCCAGGGAGGGAACTATGGCTACACCTTC TRBV6-6 NA TRBJ1-2 NA
CASSLTTVQPQHF TGTGCCAGCAGCTTGACGACAGTTCAGCCCCAGCATTTT TRBV7-2 once TRBJ1-5 NA
CASSAVTGDIYNEQFF TGTGCCAGCAGCGCCGTAACCGGGGACATTTACAATGAGCAGTTCTTC TRBV9 NA TRBJ2-1 NA
CATSRDRPGLAKEQFF TGTGCCACCAGCAGAGATAGGCCCGGACTAGCGAAAGAGCAGTTCTTC TRBV15 NA TRBJ2-1 TRBD2
CASTKEGGRYGYTF TGTGCCAGCACCAAAGAGGGGGGCCGGTATGGCTACACCTTC TRBV5-6 NA TRBJ1-2 NA
CASARVPNQPQHF TGCGCCAGCGCGAGGGTCCCCAATCAGCCCCAGCATTTT TRBV5-1 NA TRBJ1-5 NA
CASSDPIEDTQYF TGCGCCAGCAGTGACCCTATCGAGGATACGCAGTATTTT TRBV10-1 NA TRBJ2-3 NA
CASSYSSGAPGDTQYF TGTGCCAGCAGTTACTCCTCGGGAGCCCCGGGAGATACGCAGTATTTT TRBV6-5 NA TRBJ2-3 NA
CASSLWAAGQYGANVLTF TGTGCCAGCAGCTTATGGGCCGCGGGCCAATATGGGGCCAACGTCCTGACTTTC TRBV7-9 NA TRBJ2-6 NA
CASSLATPGSTDTQYF TGTGCCAGCAGCTTGGCCACCCCCGGGAGTACAGATACGCAGTATTTT TRBV5-4 NA TRBJ2-3 NA
CASSLDSYTQYF TGTGCCAGCAGTCTGGACAGTTATACGCAGTATTTT TRBV6-5 NA TRBJ2-3 NA
CASRDPGDTIYF TGTGCCAGCCGGGACCCAGGGGACACCATATATTTT TRBV2 NA TRBJ1-3 NA
CASSQSGANTGELFF TGTGCCAGCAGCCAGTCGGGGGCGAACACCGGGGAGCTGTTTTTT TRBV9 NA TRBJ2-2 NA
CASSLETGPYEQYF TGTGCCAGCAGCTTAGAGACGGGCCCCTACGAGCAGTACTTC TRBV7-2 NA TRBJ2-7 NA
CASSPPSPGLNTEAFF TGTGCCAGCTCACCACCGTCGCCAGGGCTGAACACTGAAGCTTTCTTT TRBV18 NA TRBJ1-1 NA
CASTPGGGTSGPDTQYF TGTGCCAGCACTCCCGGGGGGGGGACTAGCGGGCCAGATACGCAGTATTTT TRBV28 NA TRBJ2-3 TRBD2
CASSSRTVGEQYF TGTGCCAGCAGCTCGAGGACAGTCGGGGAGCAGTACTTC TRBV7-2 NA TRBJ2-7 NA
CAWSGGVLNQPQHF TGTGCCTGGAGTGGGGGGGTTTTAAATCAGCCCCAGCATTTT TRBV30 NA TRBJ1-5 NA